Reported below is one T cell receptor (beta chain). Its target is not known. The source of the sample is a study of T cells in localized non-small cell lung cancer. General study points: In uninvolved adjacent lung, T cell clonality reached its highest value, exceeding tumor. Blood T cell density predicted longer survival; adjacent-lung clonality, shorter.

Libraries were prepared by immunoSEQ multiplex PCR; TCRdb keeps only in-frame clonotypes and omits some of them. Among tens of thousands of clones listed, about 88% were seen once. Sequencing was performed on peripheral blood, taken before any cancer treatment. This receptor was taken from a woman aged 35 to 69 with stage I squamous cell lung carcinoma.

The CDR3 here is CASGLRDRVGQPQHF. CDR3 coding DNA: TGTGCTAGTGGTCTCCGGGACAGGGTAGGGCAGCCCCAGCATTTT. This chain connects TRBV12-5 to TRBJ1-5; 9 bases agree with TRBD1. This CDR3 contains 15 residues. Germline V lookup: CDR1 LGHNT, CDR2 FRNRAP. With V trimmed by 5 bases and J by 7 bases, 9 bases remained unmatched. Full variable domain (remainder filled in from reference TRBV12-5 and TRBJ1-5): DARVTQTPRHKVTEMGQEVTMRCQPILGHNTVFWYRQTMMQGLELLAYFRNRAPLDDSGMPKDRFSAEMPDATLATLKIQPSEPRDSAVYFCASGLRDRVGQPQHFGDGTRLSIL.